These T cell receptor beta chains were read from a single sample in a study of T cell responses to AZD1222 COVID-19 vaccine. Using immunoSEQ multiplex PCR, the repertoire was profiled, and TCRdb retains in-frame clones only, with some absent. Found here are roughly 140,000 clones, 90% of them singletons; the top ten hold over 1.2%. The sample here was peripheral blood, taken 28 days after the second AZD1222 dose. The receptors shown here come from an adult who received the AZD1222 COVID-19 vaccine. The CDR3 runs from the conserved cysteine through the conserved F or W. D genes are given only for firm matches. Part of the rows lack a size; the others show once, few, many or a class for expanded clones.

-,-,TRBJ1-6,TRBV5-1,CASSFTGTNSPLHF,TGCGCCAGCAGCTTTACAGGGACGAATTCACCCCTCCACTTT
-,-,TRBJ2-6,TRBV28,CASSFVLSGANVLTF,TGTGCCAGCAGTTTCGTCCTTTCTGGGGCCAACGTCCTGACTTTC
TRBD1,-,TRBJ2-1,TRBV30,CAAFSRGLFDNEQFF,TGTGCCGCCTTTTCTAGGGGGCTTTTCGACAATGAGCAGTTCTTC
-,-,TRBJ1-2,TRBV18,CASSPGGAGTRGYGYTF,TGTGCCAGCTCACCGGGGGGTGCTGGGACGAGGGGCTATGGCTACACCTTC
-,-,TRBJ2-7,TRBV5-4,CASSLDLSSSYEQYF,TGTGCCAGCAGCTTGGACCTATCAAGCTCCTACGAGCAGTACTTC
-,once,TRBJ2-3,TRBV5-1,CASSISDRGDTQYF,TGCGCCAGCAGCATCTCTGACCGGGGAGATACGCAGTATTTT
-,-,TRBJ1-1,TRBV3-1/TRBV3-2,CASRELVNPNTEAFF,TGTGCCAGCAGGGAACTTGTGAACCCGAACACTGAAGCTTTCTTT
-,-,TRBJ1-5,TRBV7-6,CASSLMLGGNQPQHF,TGTGCCAGCAGCTTAATGTTGGGCGGAAATCAGCCCCAGCATTTT
-,-,TRBJ1-5,TRBV12-1,CASSFPAGTQPQHF,TGTGCCAGCAGTTTTCCGGCAGGGACTCAGCCCCAGCATTTT
TRBD1,few,TRBJ2-1,TRBV18,CAVRSEGARNEQFF,TGTGCCGTGAGGTCCGAGGGGGCGCGCAATGAGCAGTTCTTC
-,once,TRBJ1-1,TRBV5-1,CASSLDGRDTEAFF,TGCGCCAGCAGCTTGGACGGCCGGGACACTGAAGCTTTCTTT
TRBD1,-,TRBJ2-4,TRBV5-1,CASSPRQGSGNIQYF,TGCGCCAGCAGCCCACGACAGGGGAGCGGAAACATTCAGTACTTC
-,-,TRBJ1-1,TRBV18,CASSRGRSGNTEAFF,TGTGCCAGCTCACGAGGACGAAGTGGGAACACTGAAGCTTTCTTT
TRBD1,-,TRBJ1-5,TRBV7-9,CASSLDRGPRQPQHF,TGTGCCAGCAGCTTAGACAGGGGGCCACGGCAGCCCCAGCATTTT
-,-,TRBJ2-7,TRBV7-8,CASSLEPESYEQYF,TGTGCCAGCAGCTTAGAACCGGAATCCTACGAGCAGTACTTC
-,-,TRBJ2-1,TRBV27,CASLGGAVYNEQFF,TGTGCCAGCCTGGGTGGGGCGGTTTACAATGAGCAGTTCTTC
-,once,TRBJ1-1,TRBV6-5,CASNLADRNTEAFF,TGTGCCAGCAATTTAGCGGACAGGAACACTGAAGCTTTCTTT
-,-,TRBJ2-7,TRBV4-1,CASSQPRTLSYEQYF,TGCGCCAGCAGCCAACCGCGGACCCTCTCCTACGAGCAGTACTTC
-,-,TRBJ1-2,TRBV7-9,CASSRRDMDQYGYTF,TGTGCCAGCAGTCGACGGGACATGGACCAATATGGCTACACCTTC
-,-,TRBJ2-7,TRBV11-2,CASSSYQGYEQYF,TGTGCCAGCAGCTCTTATCAGGGCTACGAGCAGTACTTC
-,-,TRBJ2-1,TRBV5-4,CASSLGGVAANYNEQFF,TGTGCCAGCAGCTTGGGTGGGGTAGCGGCGAACTACAATGAGCAGTTCTTC
TRBD2,-,TRBJ2-7,TRBV6-5,CASSTTSGLSYEQYF,TGTGCCAGCAGTACGACTAGCGGGCTTTCCTACGAGCAGTACTTC
-,-,TRBJ1-1,TRBV15,CATSKLMNTEAFF,TGTGCCACCAGCAAACTAATGAACACTGAAGCTTTCTTT
TRBD1,-,TRBJ2-7,TRBV10-2,CASAGQGAYEQYF,TGCGCCTCCGCGGGGCAGGGGGCTTACGAGCAGTACTTC
-,few,TRBJ2-3,TRBV19,CATTGYLGDTQYF,TGTGCCACTACCGGCTACCTGGGAGATACGCAGTATTTT
TRBD2,-,TRBJ2-1,TRBV11-2,CASSYFSGGRDEQFF,TGTGCCAGCAGCTACTTTAGCGGGGGGCGCGATGAGCAGTTCTTC
TRBD1,-,TRBJ1-6,TRBV6-5,CASSYTGQFNSPLHF,TGTGCCAGCAGTTACACGGGACAGTTTAATTCACCCCTCCACTTT